The clone carrying this T cell receptor (beta chain) was seen more than once but under ten times. This sample stems from a study of identical twins. MiXCR, run by TCRdb on the 5' RACE reads, gives a single entry per CDR3 protein. The sample contains around 510,000 distinct CDR3 sequences, more than 13% of which appear only once. The same data also went into a second study, on yellow fever vaccine responses in identical twins.

The sample taken for sequencing was CD4+ T cells sorted from blood. The sequence was collected from a young woman in good health.

CDR3 in amino acids: CASSATDGRGYTF. The CDR3 bases are TGTGCCAGCAGTGCGACAGATGGTCGGGGCTACACCTTC. The chain joins TRBV25-1 to TRBJ1-2; D possibly corresponds to TRBD1 (5 bases). Trimming cost V 4 bases and J 8 bases, with 14 bases left between them. Per germline, CDR1 MGHDK and CDR2 SYGVNS. The CDR3 is 13 amino acids.